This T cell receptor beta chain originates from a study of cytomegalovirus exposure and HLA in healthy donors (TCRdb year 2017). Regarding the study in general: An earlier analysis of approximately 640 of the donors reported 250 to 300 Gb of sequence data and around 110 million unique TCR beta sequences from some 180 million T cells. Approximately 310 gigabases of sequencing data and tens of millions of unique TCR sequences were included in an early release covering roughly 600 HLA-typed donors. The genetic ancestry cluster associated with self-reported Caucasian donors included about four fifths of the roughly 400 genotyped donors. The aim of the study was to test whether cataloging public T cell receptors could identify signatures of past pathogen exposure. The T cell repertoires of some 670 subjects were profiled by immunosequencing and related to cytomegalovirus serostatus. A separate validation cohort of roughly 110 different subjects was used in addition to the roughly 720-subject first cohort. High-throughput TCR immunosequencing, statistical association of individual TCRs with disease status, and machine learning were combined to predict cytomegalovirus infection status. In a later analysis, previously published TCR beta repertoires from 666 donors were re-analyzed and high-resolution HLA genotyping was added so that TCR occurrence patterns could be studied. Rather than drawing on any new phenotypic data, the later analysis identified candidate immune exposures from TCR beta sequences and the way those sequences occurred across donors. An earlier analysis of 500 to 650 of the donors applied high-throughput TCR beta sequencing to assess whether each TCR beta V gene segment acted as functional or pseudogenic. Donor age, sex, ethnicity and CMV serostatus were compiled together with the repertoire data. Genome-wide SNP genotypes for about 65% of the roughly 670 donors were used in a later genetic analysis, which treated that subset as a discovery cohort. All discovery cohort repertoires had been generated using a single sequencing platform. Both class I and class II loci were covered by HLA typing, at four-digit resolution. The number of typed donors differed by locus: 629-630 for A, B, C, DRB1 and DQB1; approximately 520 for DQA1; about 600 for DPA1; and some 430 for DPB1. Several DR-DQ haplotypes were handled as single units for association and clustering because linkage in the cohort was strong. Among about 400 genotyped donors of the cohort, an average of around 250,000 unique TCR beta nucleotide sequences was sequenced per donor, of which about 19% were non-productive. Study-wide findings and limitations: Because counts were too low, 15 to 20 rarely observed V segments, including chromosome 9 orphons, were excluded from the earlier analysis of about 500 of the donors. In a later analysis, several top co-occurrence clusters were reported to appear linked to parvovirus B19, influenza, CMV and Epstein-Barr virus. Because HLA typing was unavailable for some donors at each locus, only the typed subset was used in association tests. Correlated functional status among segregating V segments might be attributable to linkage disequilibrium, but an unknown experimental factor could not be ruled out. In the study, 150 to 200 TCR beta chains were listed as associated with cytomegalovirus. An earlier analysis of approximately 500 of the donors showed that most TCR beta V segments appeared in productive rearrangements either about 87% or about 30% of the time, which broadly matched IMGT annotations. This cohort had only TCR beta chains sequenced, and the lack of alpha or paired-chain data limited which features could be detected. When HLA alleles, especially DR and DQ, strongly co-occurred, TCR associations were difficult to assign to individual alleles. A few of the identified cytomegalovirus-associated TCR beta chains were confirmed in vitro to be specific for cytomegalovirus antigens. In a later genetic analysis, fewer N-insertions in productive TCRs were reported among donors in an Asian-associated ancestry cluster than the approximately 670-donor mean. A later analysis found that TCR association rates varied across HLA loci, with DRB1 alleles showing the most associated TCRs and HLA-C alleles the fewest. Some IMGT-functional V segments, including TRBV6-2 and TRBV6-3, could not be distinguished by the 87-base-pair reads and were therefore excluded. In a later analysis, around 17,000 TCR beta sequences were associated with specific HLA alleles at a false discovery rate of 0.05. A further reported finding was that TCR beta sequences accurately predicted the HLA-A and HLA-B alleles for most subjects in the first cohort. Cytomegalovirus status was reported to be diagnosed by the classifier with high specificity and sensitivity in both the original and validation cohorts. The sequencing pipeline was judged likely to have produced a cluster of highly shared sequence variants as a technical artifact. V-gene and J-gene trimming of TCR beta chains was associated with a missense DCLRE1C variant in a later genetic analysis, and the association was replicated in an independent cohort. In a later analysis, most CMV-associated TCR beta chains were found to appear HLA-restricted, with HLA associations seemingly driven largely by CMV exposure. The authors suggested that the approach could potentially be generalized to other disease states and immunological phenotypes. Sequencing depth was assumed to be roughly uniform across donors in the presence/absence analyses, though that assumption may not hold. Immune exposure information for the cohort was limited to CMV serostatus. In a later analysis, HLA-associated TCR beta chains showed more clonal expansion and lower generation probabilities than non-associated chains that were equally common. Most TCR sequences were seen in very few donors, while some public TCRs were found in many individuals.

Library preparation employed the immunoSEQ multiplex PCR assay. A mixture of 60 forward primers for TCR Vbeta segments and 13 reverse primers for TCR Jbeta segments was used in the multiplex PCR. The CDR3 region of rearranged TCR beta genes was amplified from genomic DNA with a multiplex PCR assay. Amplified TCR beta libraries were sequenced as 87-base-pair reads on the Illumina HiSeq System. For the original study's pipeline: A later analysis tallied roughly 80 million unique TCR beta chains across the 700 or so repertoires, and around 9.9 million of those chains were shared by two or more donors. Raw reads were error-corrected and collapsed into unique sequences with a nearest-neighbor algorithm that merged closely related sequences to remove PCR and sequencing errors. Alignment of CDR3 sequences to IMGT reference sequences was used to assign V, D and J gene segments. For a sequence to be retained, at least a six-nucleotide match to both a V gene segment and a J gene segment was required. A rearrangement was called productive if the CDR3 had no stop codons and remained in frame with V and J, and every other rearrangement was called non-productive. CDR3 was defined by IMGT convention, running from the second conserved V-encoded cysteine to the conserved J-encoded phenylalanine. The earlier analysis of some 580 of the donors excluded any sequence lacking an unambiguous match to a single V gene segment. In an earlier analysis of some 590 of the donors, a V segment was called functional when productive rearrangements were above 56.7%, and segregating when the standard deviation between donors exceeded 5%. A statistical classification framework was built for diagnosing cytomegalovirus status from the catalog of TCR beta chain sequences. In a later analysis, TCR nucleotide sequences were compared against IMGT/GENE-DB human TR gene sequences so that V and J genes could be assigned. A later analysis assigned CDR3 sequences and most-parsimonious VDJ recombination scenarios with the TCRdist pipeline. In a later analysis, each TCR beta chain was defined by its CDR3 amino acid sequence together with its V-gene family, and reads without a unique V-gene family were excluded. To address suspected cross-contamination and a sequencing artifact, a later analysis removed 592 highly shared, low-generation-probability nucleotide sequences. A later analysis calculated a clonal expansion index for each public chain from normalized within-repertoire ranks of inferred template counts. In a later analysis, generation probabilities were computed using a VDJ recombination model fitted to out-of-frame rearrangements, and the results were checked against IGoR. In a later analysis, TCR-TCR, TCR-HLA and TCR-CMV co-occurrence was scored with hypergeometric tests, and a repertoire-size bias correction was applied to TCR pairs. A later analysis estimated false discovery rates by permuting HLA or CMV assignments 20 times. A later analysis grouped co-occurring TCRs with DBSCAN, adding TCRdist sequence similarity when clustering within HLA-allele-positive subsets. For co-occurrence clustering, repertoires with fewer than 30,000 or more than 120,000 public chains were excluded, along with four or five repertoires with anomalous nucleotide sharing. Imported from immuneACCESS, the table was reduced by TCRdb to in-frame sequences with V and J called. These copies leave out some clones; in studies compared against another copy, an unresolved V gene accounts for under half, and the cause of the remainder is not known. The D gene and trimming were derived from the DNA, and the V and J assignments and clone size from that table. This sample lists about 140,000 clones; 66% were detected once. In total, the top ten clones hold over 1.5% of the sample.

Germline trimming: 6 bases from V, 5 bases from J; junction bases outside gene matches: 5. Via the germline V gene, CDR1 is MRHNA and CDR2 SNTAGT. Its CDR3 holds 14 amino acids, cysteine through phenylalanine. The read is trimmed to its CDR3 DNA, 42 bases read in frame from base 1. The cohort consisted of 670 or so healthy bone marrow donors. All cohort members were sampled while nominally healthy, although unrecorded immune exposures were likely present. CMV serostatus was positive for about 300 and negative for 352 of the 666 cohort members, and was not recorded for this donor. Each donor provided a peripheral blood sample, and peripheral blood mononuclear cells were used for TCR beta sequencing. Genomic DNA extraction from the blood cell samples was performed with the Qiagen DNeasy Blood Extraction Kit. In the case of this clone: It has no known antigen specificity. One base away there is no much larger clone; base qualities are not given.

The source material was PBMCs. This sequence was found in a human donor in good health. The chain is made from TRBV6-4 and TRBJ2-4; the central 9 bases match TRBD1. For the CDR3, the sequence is CASRDRGVENIQYF. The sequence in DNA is TGTGCCAGCAGGGACAGGGGCGTAGAAAACATTCAGTACTTC.